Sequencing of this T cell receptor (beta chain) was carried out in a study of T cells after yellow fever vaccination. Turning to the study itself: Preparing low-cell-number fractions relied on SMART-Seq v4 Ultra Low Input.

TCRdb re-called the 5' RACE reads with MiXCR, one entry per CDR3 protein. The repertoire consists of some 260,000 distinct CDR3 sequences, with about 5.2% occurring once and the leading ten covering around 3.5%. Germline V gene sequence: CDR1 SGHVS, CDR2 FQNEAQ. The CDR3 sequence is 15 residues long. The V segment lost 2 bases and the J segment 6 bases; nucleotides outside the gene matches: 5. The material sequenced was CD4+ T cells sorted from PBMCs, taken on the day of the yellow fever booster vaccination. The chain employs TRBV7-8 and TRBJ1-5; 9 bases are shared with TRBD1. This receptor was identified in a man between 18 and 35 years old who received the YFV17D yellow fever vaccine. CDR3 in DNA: TGTGCCAGCAGCTTAACAGGGGGCGCGGGTCAGCCCCAGCATTTT. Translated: CASSLTGGAGQPQHF.